These 30 T cell receptor beta chains were sequenced from one sample in a study of blood T cell repertoires in COVID-19. Sequenced by immunoSEQ multiplex PCR; TCRdb stores in-frame clones only, minus some. The table shows 180,000 or so clones, with 70% to 90% occurring only once. Material: peripheral blood. The receptors were gathered from a human donor with active or convalescent COVID-19. The donor label of this sample is uncertain.

For the CDR3, the DNA is TGCGCCAGCAGTGAAGGGGGTACTGAAGCTTTCTTT. Amino acid sequence: CASSEGGTEAFF. The chain combines TRBV10-2 with TRBJ1-1; D is possibly TRBD1 (6 bases). CDR1 WSHSY and CDR2 SAAADI come from the germline V gene. The CDR3 has 12 residues. The germline V and J ends were trimmed by 3 bases and 5 bases, with 7 bases remaining between them.

The CDR3 coding sequence is TGTGCCAGCAGCACAACTAGCGGGGGGCGGGGAGATACGCAGTATTTT. It specifies CASSTTSGGRGDTQYF. The chain links TRBV9 to TRBJ2-3; TRBD2 matches 12 bases. In germline, CDR1 is SGDLS, CDR2 YYNGEE. CDR3 length equals 16 residues. The J segment lost 5 bases and the V segment lost 4 bases, leaving 8 bases of the junction unmatched.

The V gene is TRBV5-1, the J gene TRBJ2-4, with 7 bases fitting TRBD2. The trim removed 4 bases at V and 8 bases at J, leaving 6 bases unmatched. Germline loops: CDR1 SGHRS, CDR2 YFSETQ. The CDR3 has 13 residues. The CDR3: CASSRGVEDIQYF. The CDR3 nucleotides read TGCGCCAGCAGCCGGGGGGTGGAGGACATTCAGTACTTC.

The V gene is TRBV9, the J gene TRBJ2-3; the match to TRBD2 covers 12 bases. The CDR3 length is 18 residues. With 0 bases clipped from V and 4 bases from J, the junction kept 9 bases outside the gene matches. Germline V gene lookup returns CDR1 SGDLS and CDR2 YYNGEE. Here the CDR3 DNA reads TGTGCCAGCAGCGTAGGGAGACTAGCGGGAGTAGGTGCAGATACGCAGTATTTT. Protein: CASSVGRLAGVGADTQYF.

V and J are TRBV2 and TRBJ1-5, with 9 bases identical to TRBD1. Germline-derived CDR1 and CDR2 are SNHLY and FYNNEI. The V gene end was trimmed by 5 bases and the J gene end by 2 bases; junction bases not matched to a gene: 1. The CDR3 is 14 amino acids. CDR3 residues: CASSRTGGNQPQHF. Written as DNA, the CDR3 is TGTGCCAGCAGTAGGACAGGGGGCAATCAGCCCCAGCATTTT.

This rearrangement joins TRBV2 to TRBJ1-4; no clear D gene. Germline assignment: CDR1 SNHLY and CDR2 FYNNEI. V was pared by 4 bases and J by 9 bases, with 18 bases between. The CDR3 is 15 amino acids. The CDR3 loop is CASSVLMGVTQKLFF. Here the CDR3 DNA reads TGTGCCAGCAGTGTCCTCATGGGAGTAACCCAAAAACTGTTTTTT.

There are a few counts of this clone. J is TRBJ1-3 and V is TRBV30, with D possibly matching TRBD1 (6 bases). The length of the CDR3 is 13 residues. CDR1 and CDR2 from the germline V gene are GTSNPN and SVGIG (reference sequence). V shed 2 bases and J shed 4 bases, with 9 bases lying between them. CDR3 DNA: TGTGCCTGGAGTAGGGGGACGGGAAACACCATATATTTT. Translated, it gives CAWSRGTGNTIYF.

The chain combines TRBV6-5 with TRBJ2-7, with a possible D match to TRBD1 (6 bases). Germline CDR1 is MNHEY and CDR2 is SVGAGI. Trimming left V 11 bases short and J 0 bases short, with 17 bases between. There are 14 residues in the CDR3. CDR3 DNA sequence: TGTGCCTCCCACCGGGACACCTCCTCCTACGAGCAGTACTTC. Protein: CASHRDTSSYEQYF.

The chain combines TRBV30 with TRBJ1-1, with a weak D call TRBD1 (6 bases). V was shortened by 2 bases and J by 2 bases, with 12 bases between the two germline ends. This CDR3 region has 14 residues. Germline CDR1 is GTSNPN and CDR2 is SVGIG (reference sequence). The CDR3 bases are TGTGCCTGGAGTTTAGGCAGGGGAAACACTGAAGCTTTCTTT. Amino acids: CAWSLGRGNTEAFF.

This rearrangement joins TRBV9 to TRBJ1-2; possible D gene TRBD1, 6 bases. V gave up 0 bases and J gave up 3 bases, with 6 bases separating them. The CDR3 extends over 13 amino acids. Germline CDR1 is SGDLS and CDR2 is YYNGEE. The CDR3 DNA is TGTGCCAGCAGCGTAGGACAGGACTATGGCTACACCTTC. Translation: CASSVGQDYGYTF.

The chain is built from TRBV28 and TRBJ2-7; TRBD1 matches 9 bases. Looked up from germline, CDR1 is MDHEN and CDR2 is SYDVKM. Losses at the gene ends were 5 bases for V and 1 base for J; bases not matched to a gene: 6. The CDR3 sequence is 15 residues long. The CDR3 DNA follows: TGTGCCAGCAGTGACGGACAGGGGCGATCCTACGAGCAGTACTTC. It yields the protein CASSDGQGRSYEQYF.

V and J are TRBV5-6 and TRBJ2-1; 9 bases line up with TRBD2. The germline V gene encodes CDR1 SGHDT and CDR2 YYEEEE. V lost 5 bases, J lost 4 bases, and 10 bases stayed unmatched. The CDR3 totals 16 residues. The CDR3 bases are TGTGCCAGCAGTGTGGCTGGGACTAGCCTATACAATGAGCAGTTCTTC. Its translation: CASSVAGTSLYNEQFF.

This sequence joins TRBV30 and TRBJ2-3; the D gene is possibly TRBD1 (6 bases). With 0 bases removed from V and 5 bases from J, the gap between germline ends came to 9 bases. Germline CDR1 is GTSNPN and CDR2 is SVGIG (reference sequence). The CDR3 has 13 amino acids. The DNA of the CDR3 is TGTGCCTGGAGTGTGGGGGCCGGAGATACGCAGTATTTT. Residues: CAWSVGAGDTQYF.

The chain's CDR3 is CASSLEGQHNQPQHF. The CDR3 DNA is TGCGCCAGCAGCTTGGAGGGACAGCACAATCAGCCCCAGCATTTT. The chain joins TRBV5-1 to TRBJ1-5; 7 bases are shared with TRBD1. CDR1 and CDR2 (germline): SGHRS, YFSETQ. The CDR3 loop spans 15 amino acids. V shed 0 bases and J 3 bases; nucleotides not matched to a gene: 3.

The chain has TRBV4-1 and TRBJ2-1; tentative D call: TRBD2 (5 bases). CDR1 is MGHRA, CDR2 YSYEKL, per germline. The CDR3 extends over 17 amino acids. V lost 0 bases and J lost 6, with 18 bases in between. CDR3 DNA sequence: TGCGCCAGCAGCCAAGATGCTGCGAGCCTAGCTACCAATGAGCAGTTCTTC. Its translation: CASSQDAASLATNEQFF.

This rearrangement joins TRBV19 to TRBJ2-6; D is unresolved. V was pared by 7 bases and J by 0 bases, with 13 bases between. The germline V gene encodes CDR1 LNHDA and CDR2 SQIVND (reference sequence). There are 16 residues in the CDR3. In nucleotides, the CDR3 is TGTGCCAGTACCTCCGGAGCCTACTCTGGGGCCAACGTCCTGACTTTC. It codes for CASTSGAYSGANVLTF.

The V gene is TRBV11-3, the J gene TRBJ2-2; D gene unclear. The CDR3 contains 13 residues. Germline CDR1 SGHNT, CDR2 YENEEA. Trimming took 5 bases from V and 6 from J, leaving 10 bases between them. This chain's CDR3 is CASSPHQAGELFF. CDR3 coding DNA: TGTGCCAGCAGCCCCCACCAGGCCGGGGAGCTGTTTTTT.

The chain joins TRBV3-1 (or the pseudogene TRBV3-2) to TRBJ1-2; D is perhaps TRBD1 (5 bases). V was clipped by 5 bases and J by 2 bases, with 12 bases between them. Germline CDR1 is LGHDT and CDR2 is YNNKEL (reference sequence). This CDR3 contains 14 residues. The CDR3 DNA follows: TGTGCCAGCAGCGCTGGATGGGGCAACTATGGCTACACCTTC. Translation gives CASSAGWGNYGYTF.

The V gene is TRBV5-6, the J gene TRBJ2-1; D call uncertain. The germline gives CDR1 SGHDT, CDR2 YYEEEE. This CDR3 comprises 13 residues. Trimming cost V 0 bases and J 15 bases, with 16 bases left between them. The CDR3: CASSLASRGFRFF. CDR3 coding DNA: TGTGCCAGCAGCTTGGCTTCACGCGGTTTTCGGTTCTTC. Full variable domain (remainder filled in from reference TRBV5-6 and TRBJ2-1): DAGVTQSPTHLIKTRGQQVTLRCSPKSGHDTVSWYQQALGQGPQFIFQYYEEEERQRGNFPDRFSGHQFPNYSSELNVNALLLGDSALYLCASSLASRGFRFFGPGTRLTVL.

V and J are TRBV30 and TRBJ2-7; D may be TRBD1 (5 bases). Per the germline V gene, CDR1 is GTSNPN and CDR2 is SVGIG (reference sequence). The V gene lost 2 bases and the J gene lost 3 bases, with 17 bases spanning the gap. The CDR3 loop spans 15 amino acids. CDR3 sequence: CAWSRSPGYYYEQYF. In nucleotides, the CDR3 is TGTGCCTGGAGTCGATCACCAGGGTATTACTACGAGCAGTACTTC.

The CDR3 bases are TGTGCCACCAAACCAGGGTCAAACTATGGCTACACCTTC. It yields the protein CATKPGSNYGYTF. The chain links TRBV24-1 to TRBJ1-2, with D possibly matching TRBD1 (5 bases). Germline V gene sequence: CDR1 KGHDR, CDR2 SFDVKD. The V and J ends lost 8 bases and 2 bases respectively, with 11 bases between them. The CDR3 totals 13 residues.

The chain is built from TRBV5-4 and TRBJ1-1; TRBD1 is a possible D gene (5 bases). The CDR3 is made up of 16 amino acids. Germline V gives CDR1 SGHNT, CDR2 YYREEE (reference sequence). Trimming cost V 1 base and J 0 bases, with 13 bases left between them. DNA of the CDR3: TGTGCCAGCAGCTTGTCCAGGGTAAAGGTGAACACTGAAGCTTTCTTT. Translated, it gives CASSLSRVKVNTEAFF.

The rearrangement joins TRBV7-9 to TRBJ2-7; 9 bases fit TRBD2. The CDR3 is made up of 14 amino acids. CDR1 SEHNR and CDR2 FQNEAQ come from the germline V gene (reference sequence). V was clipped by 5 bases and J by 7 bases; unmatched bases: 9. The CDR3 loop reads CASSHSGGLGEQYF. CDR3 DNA: TGTGCCAGCAGCCATAGCGGGGGCCTTGGAGAGCAGTACTTC.

The chain has TRBV2 and TRBJ2-1; 7 bases map to TRBD2. Germline V gene sequence: CDR1 SNHLY, CDR2 FYNNEI. The junction had 18 bases not matched to a gene; V was cut back by 6 bases and J by 7 bases. This CDR3 is built from 17 residues. The CDR3 loop reads CASSDLARTRDYNEQFF. The CDR3 DNA is TGTGCCAGCAGCGACCTTGCGCGGACACGGGACTATAATGAGCAGTTCTTC.

The chain employs TRBV6-5 and TRBJ2-2; D is perhaps TRBD2 (6 bases). Trimming took off 6 bases at V and 1 base at J, with 9 bases between the two ends. CDR3 length: 14 amino acids. Germline loops: CDR1 MNHEY, CDR2 SVGAGI. CDR3 region: CASSSGGNTGELFF. The CDR3 DNA reads as TGTGCCAGCAGCTCCGGGGGGAACACCGGGGAGCTGTTTTTT.

The chain carries TRBV3-1 (or the pseudogene TRBV3-2) and TRBJ1-2, with D possibly TRBD1 on 5 matching bases. V lost 3 bases, J lost 7 bases, and 18 bases lay in between. This CDR3 has 15 residues. Germline V gene sequence: CDR1 LGHDT, CDR2 YNNKEL (reference sequence). In DNA, the CDR3 is TGTGCCAGCAGCCAGGGCGAACTCAGGGTCGGTGGCTACACCTTC. This gives the protein CASSQGELRVGGYTF.

The CDR3 sequence is CASSLDSDRDDFEKLFF. The CDR3 nucleotides read TGTGCCAGCAGCTTAGATTCCGACAGGGATGATTTCGAAAAACTGTTTTTT. V usage is TRBV11-3 and J usage is TRBJ1-4; 7 nucleotides line up with TRBD1. Per germline, CDR1 SGHNT and CDR2 YENEEA. The CDR3 runs to 17 residues. J was trimmed by 8 bases and V by 0 bases; bases with no gene match: 12.

The sample holds a few counts of this clone. The rearrangement joins TRBV18 to TRBJ1-5; perhaps TRBD1 as D (5 bases). The CDR3 sequence is 17 residues long. Germline V gene sequence: CDR1 KGHSH, CDR2 LQKENI. Trimming removed 4 bases at V and 1 base at J, with 17 bases between. This chain's CDR3 is CASSQLGRGGSNQPQHF. The CDR3 nucleotides are TGTGCCAGCTCACAACTAGGACGGGGGGGAAGCAATCAGCCCCAGCATTTT.

The rearrangement uses TRBV6-5 and TRBJ1-5; possible D gene TRBD1, 6 bases. CDR1 MNHEY and CDR2 SVGAGI come from the germline V gene. With 7 bases removed from V and 0 bases from J, the gap between germline ends came to 13 bases. The CDR3 has 15 amino acids. This chain's CDR3 is CASIIQGYSNQPQHF. CDR3 sequence (DNA): TGTGCCAGCATCATACAGGGTTATAGCAATCAGCCCCAGCATTTT.

The J gene is TRBJ2-3, the V gene TRBV3-1 (or the pseudogene TRBV3-2); a weak D match, TRBD1 (6 bases). The CDR3 extends over 14 amino acids. V lost 3 bases and J lost 0, with 7 bases in between. The germline gives CDR1 LGHDT, CDR2 YNNKEL (reference sequence). In DNA, the CDR3 is TGTGCCAGCAGCCACACAGGGAGCACAGATACGCAGTATTTT. It specifies CASSHTGSTDTQYF.